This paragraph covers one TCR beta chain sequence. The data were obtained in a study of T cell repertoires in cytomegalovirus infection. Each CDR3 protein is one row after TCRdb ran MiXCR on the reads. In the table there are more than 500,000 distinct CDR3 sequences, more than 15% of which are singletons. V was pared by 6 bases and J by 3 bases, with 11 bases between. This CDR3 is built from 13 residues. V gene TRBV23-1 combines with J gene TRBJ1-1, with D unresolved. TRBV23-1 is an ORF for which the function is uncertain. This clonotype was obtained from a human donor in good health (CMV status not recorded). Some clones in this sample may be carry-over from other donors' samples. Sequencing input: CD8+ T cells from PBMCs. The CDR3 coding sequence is TGCGCCAGCAGACCTCCTAGGGACACTGAAGCTTTCTTT. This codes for CASRPPRDTEAFF.